One and the same sample provided the 6 T cell receptor beta chains below, sequenced in a study of blood T cell repertoires in COVID-19. The data were produced by immunoSEQ multiplex PCR, yet TCRdb's version contains in-frame clones alone and is incomplete. This table holds about 310,000 clones, around nine tenths found once. The sequencing input was peripheral blood. Source of these receptors: a man aged 45-60 years with active or convalescent COVID-19.

This sequence joins TRBV3-1 (or the pseudogene TRBV3-2) and TRBJ2-7; the D gene is possibly TRBD1 (5 bases). The CDR3 is 16 residues long. The V end lost 0 bases, the J end lost 6 bases, and 18 bases lay between the germline ends. Germline lookup yields CDR1 LGHDT and CDR2 YNNKEL (reference sequence). The CDR3 reads CASSQEKAPWGGEQYF. The CDR3 DNA is TGTGCCAGCAGCCAAGAGAAGGCCCCGTGGGGCGGCGAGCAGTACTTC.

The rearrangement joins TRBV7-2 to TRBJ1-2; D call uncertain. CDR1 SGHTA and CDR2 FQGNSA come from the germline V gene. The CDR3 is made up of 16 amino acids. Trimming removed 1 base from V and 4 bases from J, with 16 bases in between. This CDR3 is CASSLGPGPSFYGYTF. The CDR3 DNA reads TGTGCCAGCAGCTTAGGGCCAGGTCCATCCTTCTATGGCTACACCTTC.

In this sample, this clone turned up a few times. The V call is TRBV25-1, the J call TRBJ1-1, with D possibly being TRBD1 (6 bases). This CDR3 contains 13 residues. The germline CDR1 and CDR2 sequences are MGHDK and SYGVNS. The V end was cut by 6 bases, the J end by 11 bases, with 19 bases between. Here the CDR3 DNA reads TGTGCCAGCAGGAGACCCGGACAGCGGGATGCTTTCTTT. It encodes CASRRPGQRDAFF.

The chain combines TRBV5-1 with TRBJ1-1; 7 bases match TRBD1. V shed 3 bases and J 1 base; nucleotides not matched to a gene: 3. CDR3 length: 14 amino acids. The germline V gene encodes CDR1 SGHRS and CDR2 YFSETQ. The CDR3 region has the DNA TGCGCCAGCAGCTCACAGGGGACGAACACTGAAGCTTTCTTT. This translates into CASSSQGTNTEAFF.

The V and J genes are TRBV19 and TRBJ1-1, with D possibly TRBD1 on 6 matching bases. The CDR3 is 14 residues long. V was pared by 6 bases and J by 5 bases, with 16 bases between. Germline V gives CDR1 LNHDA, CDR2 SQIVND (reference sequence). The CDR3 sequence: CASSIQGSSTEAFF. DNA of the CDR3: TGTGCCAGTAGCATACAGGGTTCTTCGACTGAAGCTTTCTTT.

The chain employs TRBV7-6 and TRBJ1-1; no clear D. The V end lost 1 base, the J end lost 0 bases, and 9 bases lay between the germline ends. The CDR3 length is 15 residues. Germline CDR1 is SGHVS and CDR2 is FNYEAQ. Here the CDR3 DNA reads TGTGCCAGCAGCTTAGTGTTCGGGTTGAACACTGAAGCTTTCTTT. Residues: CASSLVFGLNTEAFF.